This TCR beta chain was retrieved from a study of molecular identifiers for immune sequencing clone quantification. The wider study: Split five ways in replicates, RNA from roughly 20,000 or 100,000 naive CD8 cells had four portions sequenced.

TCRdb reprocessed the PCR reads via MiXCR and lists one record per CDR3 protein. Of about 640,000 distinct CDR3 sequences listed, nearly 20% are singletons. Looked up from germline, CDR1 is SGHNT and CDR2 is YENEEA. The length of the CDR3 is 16 residues. Trimming removed 5 bases from V and 0 bases from J; junction bases left unmatched: 4. Naive CD8 T cell sorting was performed on the CD8+CD4-CCR7+CD45RA+ phenotype. This receptor was obtained from a human donor in good health. Some libraries in this study had Jurkat cell RNA spiked in. The sample comprised naive CD8+ T cells from blood, with Jurkat cell RNA spiked in. Subset in this sample: FACS-sorted CD8+CD4-CCR7+CD45RA+ naive T cells. V usage is TRBV11-3 and J usage is TRBJ2-1, with 10 bases that match TRBD2. This chain's CDR3 is CASSDPSGSSYNEQFF. The CDR3 DNA reads TGTGCCAGCAGCGATCCTAGCGGGAGCTCCTACAATGAGCAGTTCTTC.